The sequence of this T cell receptor (beta chain) was determined in a study of cytomegalovirus exposure and HLA in healthy donors. General study points: Earlier analysis found most TCR beta V segments productive about 87% or about 30% of the time. When a later analysis compared HLA-associated TCR beta chains with equally common others, the HLA-associated chains turned out to be more clonally expanded and to have lower generation probabilities. Across donors, presence/absence analyses took sequencing depth to be roughly uniform. Reportedly, diagnosis of cytomegalovirus status by the classifier showed high specificity and sensitivity.

A note on this clone: Antigen: not known.

The V segment lost 3 bases and the J segment 8 bases; nucleotides outside the gene matches: 4. The CDR3 is 12 amino acids. CDR1 is SGDLS, CDR2 YYNGEE, per germline. PCR employed 60 Vbeta and 13 Jbeta primers. Measured with immunoSEQ multiplex PCR; TCRdb has only the in-frame clones, and not every one. Found here are 130,000 or so clones, over 75% of them singletons; the top ten hold less than 6%. The receptor comes from a man between 18 and 29 years old in good health and CMV-seropositive. The sample comprised PBMCs. This chain uses TRBV9 with TRBJ1-1; TRBD1 aligns across 7 bases. The CDR3 protein is CASSGEQGEAFF. In nucleotides, the CDR3 is TGTGCCAGCAGCGGGGAACAGGGGGAAGCTTTCTTT.